Listed below are T cell receptor beta chains from one sample, sequenced in a study of T-cell reconstitution after alpha-beta-depleted transplantation in children. TCRdb reanalysed the PCR reads using MiXCR and keeps one entry per CDR3 protein. Of about 200,000 distinct CDR3 sequences detected, roughly 6.3% appear once; the ten largest clones hold about 4.3%. The material sequenced was PBMCs, taken before TCRalphabeta/CD19-depleted stem cell transplant. The origin of the receptors is a girl under three years old with combined immunodeficiency, due to receive a stem cell transplant. Each CDR3 is given with its conserved first and last residue. The D gene is left open where the match is weak. A row's size may be missing; if present it is once, few, many or a size class.

J	size	D	V	DNA	CDR3
TRBJ1-5	few	-	TRBV5-5	TGTGCCAGCAGCTTGTCTCCGGGTCTGAGCAATCAGCCCCAGCATTTT	CASSLSPGLSNQPQHF
TRBJ2-3	many	-	TRBV7-3	TGTGCCAGCAGCTTACTTACGGGCACAGATACGCAGTATTTT	CASSLLTGTDTQYF
TRBJ2-1	many	-	TRBV7-6	TGTGCCAGCAGCTTATTCCCCTTTACGAGAGCCTACAATGAGCAGTTCTTC	CASSLFPFTRAYNEQFF
TRBJ2-1	many	-	TRBV6-2/TRBV6-3	TGTGCCAGCAGTTACGGGAGAAGCAATGAGCAGTTCTTC	CASSYGRSNEQFF
TRBJ2-7	few	-	TRBV7-9	TGTGCCAGCAGCTTAGATATCATGGAGACCTACGAGCAGTACTTC	CASSLDIMETYEQYF
TRBJ1-2	many	-	TRBV29-1	TGCAGCGTTGAGGACGGGGCGTTTGGCTACACCTTC	CSVEDGAFGYTF
TRBJ2-5	many	TRBD2	TRBV20-1	TGCAGTGCTAGAAGCCCCACGGGACTAGTGTCAGAGACCCAGTACTTC	CSARSPTGLVSETQYF
TRBJ2-1	many	TRBD2	TRBV25-1	TGTGCCAGCAGTGACCCCAGGACTAGGAGCTCCTACAATGAGCAGTTCTTC	CASSDPRTRSSYNEQFF
TRBJ2-5	-	-	TRBV21-1	TGTGCCAGCAGCAAATTAGGGCAGGGGGTTCGCCAAGAGACCCAGTACTTC	CASSKLGQGVRQETQYF
TRBJ2-5	many	TRBD2	TRBV7-9	TGTGCCAGCAACTTTGCGGGCGGGAGCCCCATCCAAGAGACCCAGTACTTC	CASNFAGGSPIQETQYF
TRBJ2-1	few	TRBD2	TRBV5-6	TGTGCCAGCAGCCGTGGGATAAGTAGCGGGAGGAGCAATGAGCAGTTCTTC	CASSRGISSGRSNEQFF
TRBJ2-1	-	-	TRBV4-2	TGTGCCAGCGGCCCAGGGCTGTCTTTTAATGAGCAGTTCTTC	CASGPGLSFNEQFF
TRBJ2-7	many	TRBD1	TRBV7-2	TGTGCCAGCAGCCCGCAGACAGGGGTACCCTACGAGCAGTACTTC	CASSPQTGVPYEQYF
TRBJ2-1	many	TRBD2	TRBV29-1	TGCAGCGTTCCAGCGGGGTCCAATGAGCAGTTCTTC	CSVPAGSNEQFF
TRBJ2-7	many	TRBD1	TRBV29-1	TGCAGCGTTGAAGGACAGGGTACTGACGAGCAGTACTTC	CSVEGQGTDEQYF
TRBJ2-3	-	TRBD2	TRBV27	TGTGCCAGCAGTTTCGTCGCGGGAGAAACGCAGTATTTT	CASSFVAGETQYF
TRBJ2-3	many	TRBD2	TRBV7-7	TGTGCCAGCAGCCCTAGCGGGGGGGCCGGCACAGATACGCAGTATTTT	CASSPSGGAGTDTQYF
TRBJ2-3	many	-	TRBV14	TGTGCCAGCAGCCAAGAGGGGGCGGGAGATACGCAGTATTTT	CASSQEGAGDTQYF
TRBJ2-6	many	-	TRBV14	TGTGCCAGCAGAACTGGGGCCAACGTCCTGACTTTC	CASRTGANVLTF
TRBJ1-1	many	-	TRBV18	TGTGCCAGCTTTGGACAGATGAACACTGAAGCTTTCTTT	CASFGQMNTEAFF